The 8 T cell receptor beta chains listed next were all sequenced from one sample in a study of CD8 T cells in Susac syndrome. RNA totalling about 0.5 to 1 ug underwent reverse transcription with random hexamers. TCRdb analysed the immunoSEQ multiplex PCR reads with MiXCR anew, one entry per CDR3 protein. The sample lists about 180,000 distinct CDR3 sequences, roughly 96% seen once, with around 0.16% in the top ten. Material: CD8+ T cells from PBMCs. The receptors stem from a human donor with multiple sclerosis.

This chain uses TRBV15 with TRBJ2-4, with a possible D match to TRBD1 (6 bases). The germline CDR1 and CDR2 sequences are LNHNV and YYDKDF (reference sequence). CDR3 length equals 17 residues. Between the trimmed V and J ends, which lost 2 bases and 0 bases, there was a span of 14 bases. The CDR3 protein is CATSRSGQLLAKNIQYF. CDR3 in DNA: TGTGCCACCAGCAGATCAGGACAGTTACTAGCCAAAAACATTCAGTACTTC. The full variable domain, with the rest looked up from reference TRBV15 and TRBJ2-4, is DAMVIQNPRYQVTQFGKPVTLSCSQTLNHNVMYWYQQKSSQAPKLLFHYYDKDFNNEADTPDNFQSRRPNTSFCFLDIRSPGLGDTAMYLCATSRSGQLLAKNIQYFGAGTRLSVL.

J is TRBJ2-5 and V is TRBV3-1; 8 bases agree with TRBD2. Per germline, CDR1 LGHDT and CDR2 YNNKEL (reference sequence). CDR3 length equals 17 residues. The V segment lost 3 bases and the J segment 3 bases; nucleotides outside the gene matches: 12. The chain's CDR3 is CASSQTRGSGNEETQYF. DNA for the CDR3: TGTGCCAGCAGCCAGACCCGGGGTAGCGGGAACGAAGAGACCCAGTACTTC.

This chain connects TRBV12-5 to TRBJ1-5; no clear D gene. Between the trimmed V and J ends, which lost 7 bases and 0 bases, there was a span of 10 bases. Germline CDR1 LGHNT, CDR2 FRNRAP. The CDR3 loop spans 14 amino acids. In nucleotides, the CDR3 is TGTGCTAGTGCCTTCGGTTATAGCAATCAGCCCCAGCATTTT. Its protein is CASAFGYSNQPQHF.

Written as DNA, the CDR3 is TGTGCCACCAGTGATGGACGGTACAATGAGCAGTTCTTC. This gives the protein CATSDGRYNEQFF. The chain employs TRBV24-1 and TRBJ2-1; unclear D gene. Looked up from germline, CDR1 is KGHDR and CDR2 is SFDVKD. Trimming removed 3 bases from V and 4 bases from J, with 6 bases in between. The CDR3 loop spans 13 amino acids.

The V and J genes are TRBV4-1 and TRBJ2-5; 9 bases map to TRBD1. The CDR3 runs 15 residues. J was trimmed by 7 bases and V by 3 bases; bases with no gene match: 9. Per germline, CDR1 MGHRA and CDR2 YSYEKL. The CDR3 nucleotides read TGCGCCAGCAGCCACCCGACAGGGGGAGACGGGACCCAGTACTTC. Translated: CASSHPTGGDGTQYF.

This sequence joins TRBV18 and TRBJ2-3; the D gene is possibly TRBD1 (6 bases). Trimming took 0 bases from V and 6 from J, leaving 13 bases between them. CDR1 and CDR2 from the germline V gene are KGHSH and LQKENI. CDR3 length: 15 amino acids. The CDR3 is CASSPPDSFVDTQYF. The DNA for the CDR3 is TGTGCCAGCTCACCACCGGACAGCTTTGTGGATACGCAGTATTTT. Full variable domain (rest looked up from reference TRBV18 and TRBJ2-3): NAGVMQNPRHLVRRRGQEARLRCSPMKGHSHVYWYRQLPEEGLKFMVYLQKENIIDESGMPKERFSAEFPKEGPSILRIQQVVRGDSAAYFCASSPPDSFVDTQYFGPGTRLTVL.

This CDR3 is CASSLEGSRNQPQHF. The CDR3 nucleotides are TGTGCCAGCAGTTTAGAGGGATCGCGCAATCAGCCCCAGCATTTT. The rearrangement joins TRBV28 to TRBJ1-5; D remains unclear. Germline V gene data show CDR1 as MDHEN and CDR2 as SYDVKM. CDR3 length: 15 amino acids. Deletions cut 2 bases from V and 2 bases from J, with 10 bases between.

This clonotype was seen a single time. The DNA for the CDR3 is TGCGCCAGCAGCTTGACTTGGACAGTGGACACTGAAGCTTTCTTT. This codes for CASSLTWTVDTEAFF. The chain joins TRBV5-1 to TRBJ1-1; D possibly corresponds to TRBD1 (6 bases). The CDR3 length is 15 residues. The germline V gene encodes CDR1 SGHRS and CDR2 YFSETQ. The ends were cut back, 1 base at V and 3 bases at J, with 13 bases in the middle. The variable domain in full, with the rest retrieved from reference TRBV5-1 and TRBJ1-1, is KAGVTQTPRYLIKTRGQQVTLSCSPISGHRSVSWYQQTPGQGLQFLFEYFSETQRNKGNFPGRFSGRQFSNSRSEMNVSTLELGDSALYLCASSLTWTVDTEAFFGQGTRLTVV.